This TCR beta chain was found in a study of CD8+CD57+ T cells in acquired aplastic anemia. The use of genomic DNA as template underpinned the TCR beta VDJ and CDR3 profiling. Each CDR3 protein gets one entry after TCRdb re-called the reads with MiXCR. Of 150,000 to 200,000 distinct CDR3 sequences in the sample, roughly 50% are singletons; the top ten hold 13%. For sequencing, patients were chosen who had shown expansion of CD8+CD57+ cells by flow cytometry. The CDR3 is 14 residues long. Trimming took 4 bases from V and 4 from J, leaving 14 bases between them. Germline lookup yields CDR1 SGHRS and CDR2 YFSETQ. There are many counts of this clonotype.

The clonotype comes from a human donor with aplastic anemia. Sequencing was done on a sample of sorted CD4+, CD8+, or CD8+CD57+ T cells (not recorded which) from PBMCs. V usage is TRBV5-1 and J usage is TRBJ1-1; D might be TRBD1 (6 bases). The CDR3 coding sequence is TGCGCCAGCAGCAGTACAGGGACCGGCACTGAAGCTTTCTTT. Translating gives CASSSTGTGTEAFF.